Given below is one T cell receptor (beta chain) in context. This table comes from immunoSEQ multiplex PCR, and its TCRdb copy is limited to in-frame clones, with some not included. The sample has approximately 170,000 clones, over 80% seen once. The germline gives CDR1 SGHAT, CDR2 FQNNGV. The length of the CDR3 is 15 residues. Between the trimmed V and J ends, which lost 3 bases and 4 bases, there was a span of 12 bases. This sample was taken from a study of blood T cell repertoires in COVID-19. V and J are TRBV11-2 and TRBJ1-4, with D tentatively TRBD1 (5 bases). The sequencing input was peripheral blood. The clonotype comes from a woman older than 75 with COVID-19, enrolled during active disease. CDR3 loop: CASSFPGSLNEKLFF. CDR3 bases: TGTGCCAGCAGCTTCCCAGGGTCCCTTAATGAAAAACTGTTTTTT.